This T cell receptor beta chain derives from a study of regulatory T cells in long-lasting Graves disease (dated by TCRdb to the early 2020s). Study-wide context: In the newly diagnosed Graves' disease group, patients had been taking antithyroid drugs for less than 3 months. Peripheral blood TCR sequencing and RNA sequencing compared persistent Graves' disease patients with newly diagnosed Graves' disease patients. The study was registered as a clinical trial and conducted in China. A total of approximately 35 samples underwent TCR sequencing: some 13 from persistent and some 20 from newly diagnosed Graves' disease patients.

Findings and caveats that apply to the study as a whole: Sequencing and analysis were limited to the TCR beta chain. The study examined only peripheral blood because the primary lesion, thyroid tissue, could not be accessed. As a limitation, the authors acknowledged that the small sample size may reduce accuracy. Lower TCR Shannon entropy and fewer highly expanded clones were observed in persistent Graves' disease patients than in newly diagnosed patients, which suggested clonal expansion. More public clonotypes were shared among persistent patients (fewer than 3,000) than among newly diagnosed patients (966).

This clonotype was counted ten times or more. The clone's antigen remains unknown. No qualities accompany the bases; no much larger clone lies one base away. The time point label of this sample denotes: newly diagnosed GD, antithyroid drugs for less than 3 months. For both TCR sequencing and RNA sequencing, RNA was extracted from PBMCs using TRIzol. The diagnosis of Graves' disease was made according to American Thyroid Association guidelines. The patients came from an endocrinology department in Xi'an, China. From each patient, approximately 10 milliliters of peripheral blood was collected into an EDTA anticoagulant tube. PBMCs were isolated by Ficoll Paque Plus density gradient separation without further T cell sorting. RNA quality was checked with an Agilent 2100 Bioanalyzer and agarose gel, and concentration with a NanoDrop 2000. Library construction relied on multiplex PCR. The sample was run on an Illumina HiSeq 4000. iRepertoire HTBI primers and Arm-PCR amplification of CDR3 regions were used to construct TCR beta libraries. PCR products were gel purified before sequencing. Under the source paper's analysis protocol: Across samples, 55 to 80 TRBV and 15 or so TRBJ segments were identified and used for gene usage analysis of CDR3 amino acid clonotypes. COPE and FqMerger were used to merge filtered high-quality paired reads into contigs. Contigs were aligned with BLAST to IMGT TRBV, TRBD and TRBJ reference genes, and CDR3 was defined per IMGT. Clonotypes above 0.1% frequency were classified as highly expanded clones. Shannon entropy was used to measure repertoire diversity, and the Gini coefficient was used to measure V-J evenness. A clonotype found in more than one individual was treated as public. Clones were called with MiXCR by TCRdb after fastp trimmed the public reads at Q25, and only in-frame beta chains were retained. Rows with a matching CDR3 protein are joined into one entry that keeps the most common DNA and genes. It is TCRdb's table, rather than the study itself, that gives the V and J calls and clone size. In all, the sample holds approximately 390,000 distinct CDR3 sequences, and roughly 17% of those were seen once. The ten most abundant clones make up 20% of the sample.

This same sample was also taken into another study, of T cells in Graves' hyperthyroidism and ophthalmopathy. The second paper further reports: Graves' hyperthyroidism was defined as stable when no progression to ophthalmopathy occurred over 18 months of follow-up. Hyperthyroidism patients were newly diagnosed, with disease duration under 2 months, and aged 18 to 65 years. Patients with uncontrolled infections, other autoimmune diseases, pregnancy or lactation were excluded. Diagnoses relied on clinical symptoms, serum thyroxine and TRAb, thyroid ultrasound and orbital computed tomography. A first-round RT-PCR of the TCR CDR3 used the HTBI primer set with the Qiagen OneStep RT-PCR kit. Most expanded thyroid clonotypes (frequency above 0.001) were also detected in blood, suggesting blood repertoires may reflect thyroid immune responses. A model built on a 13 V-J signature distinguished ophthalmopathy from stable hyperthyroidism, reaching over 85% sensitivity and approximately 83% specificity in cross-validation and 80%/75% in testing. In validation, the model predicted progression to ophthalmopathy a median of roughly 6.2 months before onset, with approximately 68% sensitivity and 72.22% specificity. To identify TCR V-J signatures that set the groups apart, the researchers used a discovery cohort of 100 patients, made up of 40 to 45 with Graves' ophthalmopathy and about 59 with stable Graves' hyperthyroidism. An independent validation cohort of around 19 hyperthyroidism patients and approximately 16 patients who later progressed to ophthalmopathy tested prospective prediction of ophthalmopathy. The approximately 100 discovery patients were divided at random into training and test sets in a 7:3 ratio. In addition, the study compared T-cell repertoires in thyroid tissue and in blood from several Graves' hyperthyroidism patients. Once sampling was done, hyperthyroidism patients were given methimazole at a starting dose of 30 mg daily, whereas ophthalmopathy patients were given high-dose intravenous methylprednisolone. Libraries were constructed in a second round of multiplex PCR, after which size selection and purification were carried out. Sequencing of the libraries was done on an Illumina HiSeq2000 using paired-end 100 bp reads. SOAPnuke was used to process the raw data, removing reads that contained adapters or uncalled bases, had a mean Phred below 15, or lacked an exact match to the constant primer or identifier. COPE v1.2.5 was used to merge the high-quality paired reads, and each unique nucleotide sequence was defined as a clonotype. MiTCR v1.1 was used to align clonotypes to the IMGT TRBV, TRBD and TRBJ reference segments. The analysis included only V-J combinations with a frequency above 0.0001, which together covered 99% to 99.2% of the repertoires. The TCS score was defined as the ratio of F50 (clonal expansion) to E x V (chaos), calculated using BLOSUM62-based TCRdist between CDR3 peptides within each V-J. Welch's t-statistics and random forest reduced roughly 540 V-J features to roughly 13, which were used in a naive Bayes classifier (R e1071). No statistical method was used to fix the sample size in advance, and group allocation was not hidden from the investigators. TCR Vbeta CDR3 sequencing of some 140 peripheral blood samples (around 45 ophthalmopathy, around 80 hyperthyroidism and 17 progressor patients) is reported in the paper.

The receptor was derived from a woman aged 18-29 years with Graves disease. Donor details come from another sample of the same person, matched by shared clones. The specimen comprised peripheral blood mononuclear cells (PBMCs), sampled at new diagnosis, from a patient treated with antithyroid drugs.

The CDR3 protein: CASSPFNEKLFF. The DNA reads as follows: TGTGCCAGCAGCCCTTTCAATGAAAAACTGTTTTTT. The chain is encoded by TRBV28 joined to TRBJ1-4, with the D gene call left open. The CDR3 covers 12 residues, taking in both the cysteine and the phenylalanine. Here the CDR3 DNA is all that survives: 36 bases in frame from base 1. The germline V gene provides CDR1 MDHEN and CDR2 SYDVKM. Trimming takes 6 bases from V and 5 bases from J, and the germline ends sit 7 bases apart. Joined to the reference TRBV28 and TRBJ1-4 proteins, this CDR3 gives the full variable domain: DVKVTQSSRYLVKRTGEKVFLECVQDMDHENMFWYRQDPGLGLRLIYFSYDVKMKEKGDIPEGYSVSREKKERFSLILESASTNQTSMYLCASSPFNEKLFFGSGTQLSVL.